This T cell receptor (beta chain) was identified during a study of T cell responses to AZD1222 COVID-19 vaccine. Data came from immunoSEQ multiplex PCR; TCRdb stores just in-frame clones and leaves some out. The table includes 180,000 or so clones, around 90% detected once. The sample consisted of peripheral blood, taken 28 days after the second AZD1222 dose. The TCR sequence derives from an adult who received the AZD1222 COVID-19 vaccine.

The DNA for the CDR3 is TGTGCCAGCTCCCTCGGCCGGGGGGCCTACGAGCAGTACTTC. Protein: CASSLGRGAYEQYF. The chain recombines TRBV7-8 with TRBJ2-7, with 7 bases matching TRBD2. CDR1 is SGHVS, CDR2 FQNEAQ, per germline. V shed 8 bases and J 2 bases; nucleotides not matched to a gene: 9. The CDR3 is 14 residues long. Looking up the rest from reference TRBV7-8 and TRBJ2-7 gives the full variable domain: GAGVSQSPRYKVAKRGQDVALRCDPISGHVSLFWYQQALGQGPEFLTYFQNEAQLDKSGLPSDRFFAERPEGSVSTLKIQRTQQEDSAVYLCASSLGRGAYEQYFGPGTRLTVT.